This TCR beta chain was retrieved from a study of T cell responses to AZD1222 COVID-19 vaccine. The method was immunoSEQ multiplex PCR; TCRdb's version includes in-frame clones alone and lacks a portion of them. The table includes roughly 120,000 clones, approximately 86% detected once. The J segment lost 0 bases and the V segment lost 6 bases, leaving 2 bases of the junction unmatched. Germline assignment: CDR1 MNHEY and CDR2 SVGAGI. The CDR3 loop spans 14 amino acids. This clonotype was obtained from an adult in good health. The input for sequencing was peripheral blood, taken on day 0 of AZD1222 vaccination. The chain employs TRBV6-5 and TRBJ1-1; 9 bases align to TRBD1. The CDR3 loop reads CASSRDRVNTEAFF. For the CDR3, the DNA is TGTGCCAGCAGCCGGGACAGGGTGAACACTGAAGCTTTCTTT.